Following are 24 T cell receptor beta chains from one sample sequenced in a study of blood T cells in healthy people across ages (dated by TCRdb to between 2015 and 2017). Library generation was performed with 5' RACE. For sequencing, an Illumina HiSeq 2500 was employed. A second PCR of about 7 to 12 cycles was run with a J-beta primer mix and a sample-barcoded 5' primer. TCRdb reprocessing: public reads trimmed at Q25 with fastp, clones called with MiXCR, in-frame beta chains kept. Rows matching on CDR3 protein sequence are summarized as one entry with the most common DNA and genes. A total of around 940,000 distinct CDR3 sequences appear in this sample, approximately 50% of them only once. The ten largest clonotypes hold 20% to 25% of the sample. Sample: blood. The source of these receptors is a woman aged 55-75 years in good health.

This clonotype has just one count. The rearrangement joins TRBV7-2 to TRBJ2-1; D is ambiguous. V was shortened by 1 base and J by 7 bases, with 17 bases between the two germline ends. Germline V gene sequence: CDR1 SGHTA, CDR2 FQGNSA. The length of the CDR3 is 16 residues. CDR3 in amino acids: CASSLVVGRLTNEQFF. CDR3 DNA: TGTGCCAGCAGCTTAGTAGTAGGGCGATTAACAAATGAGCAGTTCTTC.

This clonotype has only a few counts. The DNA for the CDR3 is TGCAGTGCTAGTTTCACTTCTGGGGAGCAGTACTTC. Protein: CSASFTSGEQYF. The chain combines TRBV20-1 with TRBJ2-7; the D is unclear. Germline CDR1 DFQATT, CDR2 SNEGSKA (reference sequence). With 3 bases removed from V and 7 bases from J, the gap between germline ends came to 13 bases. The CDR3 extends over 12 amino acids.

This clonotype was counted only a few times. The V and J genes are TRBV2 and TRBJ2-4, with D maybe TRBD1 (5 bases). TRBJ2-5 explains the end of the DNA better; the J call may be wrong. The CDR3 has 14 amino acids. Per germline, CDR1 SNHLY and CDR2 FYNNEI. CDR3 sequence (DNA): TGTGCCAGCAGTGACAACCTTTTTAGGGGGACCCAGTACTTC. Its protein is CASSDNLFRGTQYF.

This clonotype was detected only a few times. The genes are TRBV6-2 or TRBV6-3 and TRBJ2-7, with 9 bases matching TRBD1. The V gene end was trimmed by 5 bases and the J gene end by 4 bases; junction bases not matched to a gene: 9. CDR3 length equals 15 residues. The germline V gene has CDR1 MNHEY and CDR2 SVGEGT. The CDR3 DNA is TGTGCCAGCAGTAATTCCGGGACAGGGCGGTACGAGCAGTACTTC. It codes for CASSNSGTGRYEQYF.

This clonotype was found a few times. This chain connects TRBV5-1 to TRBJ2-7, with TRBD2 matching 8 bases. This CDR3 comprises 17 residues. CDR1 is SGHRS and CDR2 is YFSETQ in the germline V gene. The V segment lost 4 bases and the J segment 0 bases; nucleotides outside the gene matches: 12. The CDR3 DNA sequence: TGCGCCAGCAGCCTGGGACGGGGGGGAGGACCCTCCTACGAGCAGTACTTC. It yields the protein CASSLGRGGGPSYEQYF.

The V and J genes are TRBV12-3 or TRBV12-4 and TRBJ1-2; TRBD1 agrees at 8 bases. J was trimmed by 3 bases and V by 6 bases; bases with no gene match: 6. The length of the CDR3 is 14 residues. The CDR3 nucleotides are TGTGCCAGCAGCCCGACAGGGGAAGACTATGGCTACACCTTC. This sequence encodes CASSPTGEDYGYTF.

A few counts support this clonotype. In nucleotides, the CDR3 is TGTGCCAGCAGCCACTCCCCGGGACTAGCAGCCTACGAGCAGTACTTC. This codes for CASSHSPGLAAYEQYF. This rearrangement joins TRBV4-2 to TRBJ2-7; 9 positions match TRBD2. V was pared by 3 bases and J by 2 bases, with 8 bases of the junction left unmatched. CDR1 LGHNA and CDR2 YNFKEQ come from the germline V gene. This CDR3 comprises 16 residues.

This sequence joins TRBV6-6 and TRBJ2-2; no firm D call. Germline V gene lookup returns CDR1 MNHNY and CDR2 SVGAGI (reference sequence). V was trimmed by 4 bases and J by 8 bases, leaving 11 bases between them. This CDR3 spans 13 amino acids. This CDR3 is CASSSALLGELFF. CDR3 DNA sequence: TGTGCCAGCAGTTCGGCCTTGTTGGGGGAGCTGTTTTTT.

V usage is TRBV6-4 and J usage is TRBJ2-1; TRBD2 agrees at 9 bases. The CDR3 has 13 amino acids. After removal of 1 base from V and 10 bases from J, the junction contained 2 bases not matched to a gene. The germline gives CDR1 MRHNA, CDR2 SNTAGT. The CDR3 sequence: CASSDLAGDEQFF. CDR3 DNA sequence: TGTGCCAGCAGTGACTTAGCGGGAGACGAGCAGTTCTTC.

The chain joins TRBV28 to TRBJ2-7, with 8 bases aligning to TRBD2. J gave up 2 bases and V 7 bases, and 4 bases lay outside the gene matches. The CDR3 spans 13 residues. CDR1 is MDHEN, CDR2 SYDVKM, per germline. For the CDR3, the DNA is TGTGCCAGCACGGTAGCGGGGACCTACGAGCAGTACTTC. Translated: CASTVAGTYEQYF.

This clonotype showed up just a few times. The chain employs TRBV12-3 or TRBV12-4 and TRBJ2-1; D is uncertain. The V end lost 3 bases, the J end lost 1 base, and 7 bases lay between the germline ends. CDR3 size: 14 residues. The CDR3 sequence is CASSLDQSYNEQFF. In nucleotides, the CDR3 is TGTGCCAGCAGTTTGGACCAATCCTACAATGAGCAGTTCTTC.

This chain joins TRBV28 and TRBJ2-7, with 7 positions matching TRBD1. Germline assignment: CDR1 MDHEN and CDR2 SYDVKM. This CDR3 has 14 amino acids. V lost 5 bases and J lost 4; bases outside the gene matches: 8. CDR3 nucleotides: TGTGCCAGCAGTACGACAGGGCTCAGGTACGAGCAGTACTTC. Translating gives CASSTTGLRYEQYF.

The genes are TRBV11-2 and TRBJ2-5, with D possibly being TRBD2 (7 bases). V was pared by 3 bases and J by 5 bases, with 22 bases between. The CDR3 is 17 residues long. Germline CDR1 SGHAT, CDR2 FQNNGV. The CDR3 sequence: CASSFGGLAGVKETQYF. The CDR3 DNA follows: TGTGCCAGCAGCTTCGGGGGGCTGGCGGGAGTTAAGGAGACCCAGTACTTC.

The chain links TRBV4-1 to TRBJ2-2; TRBD2 matches at 12 bases. V lost 3 bases, J lost 3 bases, and 8 bases stayed unmatched. This CDR3 comprises 18 residues. Germline loops: CDR1 MGHRA, CDR2 YSYEKL. CDR3 sequence: CASSQTRTSGKYTGELFF. In DNA form, the CDR3 reads TGCGCCAGCAGCCAGACAAGGACTAGCGGGAAGTACACCGGGGAGCTGTTTTTT.

This clonotype turned up a few times. V gene TRBV7-2 combines with J gene TRBJ2-3, with TRBD2 matching over 12 bases. CDR3 length: 16 amino acids. Germline trimming cut 6 bases from V and 6 bases from J; bases unmatched to any gene: 10. Germline V lookup: CDR1 SGHTA, CDR2 FQGNSA. The CDR3 protein is CASRPSTSGSRDTQYF. For the CDR3, the DNA is TGTGCCAGCAGGCCCTCGACTAGCGGGAGTCGGGATACGCAGTATTTT.

The V call is TRBV3-1, the J call TRBJ2-1, with 7 positions matching TRBD2. Germline CDR1 reads LGHDT; CDR2 reads YNNKEL (reference sequence). The V gene end was trimmed by 2 bases and the J gene end by 6 bases; junction bases not matched to a gene: 10. The CDR3 is 16 amino acids. The CDR3 spells CASSQHLAGSGNEQFF. The CDR3 region has the DNA TGTGCCAGCAGCCAACATTTAGCGGGTTCGGGCAATGAGCAGTTCTTC.

This chain links TRBV28 with TRBJ2-7; TRBD1 or TRBD2 may be the D gene (5 bases each). Germline V gives CDR1 MDHEN, CDR2 SYDVKM. This CDR3 spans 16 amino acids. V was clipped by 2 bases and J by 5 bases, with 19 bases between them. As DNA, the CDR3 is TGTGCCAGCAGTTTAGTTCCGGGGCAACCTAGTGACGAGCAGTACTTC. This encodes CASSLVPGQPSDEQYF.

Here the CDR3 DNA reads TGTGCCAGCAGCCCCGCGGGGAGCGCCCTAGACGAGCAGTACTTC. Residues: CASSPAGSALDEQYF. V and J are TRBV7-3 and TRBJ2-5, with a tentative D call TRBD2 (6 bases). Near its end, the DNA agrees better with TRBJ2-7, so the J call may be wrong. The CDR3 covers 15 residues. CDR1 and CDR2 (germline): SGHTA, FQGTGA.

This clonotype was detected a few times. The V gene is TRBV20-1, the J gene TRBJ2-7; D is unresolved. Trimming shortened V by 8 bases and J by 0 bases, and 11 bases separated the two germline ends. The CDR3 spans 12 residues. The germline V gene encodes CDR1 DFQATT and CDR2 SNEGSKA (reference sequence). The CDR3 loop reads CSSTPSSYEQYF. CDR3 nucleotides: TGCAGTTCGACTCCCAGCTCCTACGAGCAGTACTTC.

The rearrangement uses TRBV12-3 or TRBV12-4 and TRBJ2-1, with 13 positions matching TRBD2. J gave up 5 bases and V 4 bases, and 5 bases lay outside the gene matches. The CDR3 has 16 residues. CDR3 coding DNA: TGTGCCAGCAGTTGGAGGACTAGCGGGAGTGACAATGAGCAGTTCTTC. Its translation is CASSWRTSGSDNEQFF.

J is TRBJ2-2 and V is TRBV5-1; no clear D gene. Germline V gene lookup returns CDR1 SGHRS and CDR2 YFSETQ. The CDR3 loop spans 16 amino acids. The V and J ends lost 1 base and 4 bases respectively, with 14 bases between them. CDR3 loop: CASSLISLGPTGELFF. CDR3 sequence (DNA): TGCGCCAGCAGCTTGATTTCGCTAGGACCCACCGGGGAGCTGTTTTTT. Variable domain in full (rest from reference TRBV5-1 and TRBJ2-2): KAGVTQTPRYLIKTRGQQVTLSCSPISGHRSVSWYQQTPGQGLQFLFEYFSETQRNKGNFPGRFSGRQFSNSRSEMNVSTLELGDSALYLCASSLISLGPTGELFFGEGSRLTVL.

The chain links TRBV9 to TRBJ2-3, with a tentative D call TRBD2 (5 bases). From germline, CDR1 is SGDLS and CDR2 YYNGEE. CDR3 length: 15 amino acids. V lost 4 bases, J lost 4 bases, and 16 bases lay in between. CDR3: CASSPIGASSDTQYF. The CDR3 DNA is TGTGCCAGCAGCCCGATAGGAGCTAGCTCAGATACGCAGTATTTT.

CDR3 DNA: TGCAGTGCTAGATTTCAGAATCTGAACACTGAAGCTTTCTTT. This codes for CSARFQNLNTEAFF. The rearrangement links TRBV20-1 to TRBJ1-1, with D hard to call. Germline V lookup: CDR1 DFQATT, CDR2 SNEGSKA (reference sequence). The V and J ends lost 2 bases and 0 bases respectively, with 10 bases between them. The CDR3 consists of 14 residues.

Regarding this clonotype: It may be a read error: a sequence one base away is much more abundant. The rearrangement joins TRBV20-1 to TRBJ2-1, with D perhaps matching TRBD1 (6 bases). The J call may not be correct, given that the DNA end is closer to TRBJ2-7. CDR1 and CDR2 (germline): DFQATT, SNEGSKA (reference sequence). There are 14 residues in the CDR3. The DNA for the CDR3 is TGCAGTGCTGGGGGCTGGGGCAAATACAATGAGCAGTACTTC. Translated, it gives CSAGGWGKYNEQYF.